This TCR beta chain was sequenced during a study of shared clonotypes between healthy human individuals. Study-wide points: It was observed that about 5% of naive CD4 clonotypes were shared across several donors. Estimated richness values were generally larger in naive subsets than in memory subsets.

Libraries were prepared by immunoSEQ multiplex PCR; TCRdb keeps only in-frame clonotypes and omits some of them. This table has roughly 400,000 clones, about 96% appearing once. This CDR3 region has 13 residues. Per the germline V gene, CDR1 is SNHLY and CDR2 is FYNNEI. Trimming left V 6 bases short and J 12 bases short, with 18 bases between. Turning to this clone: As yet, its antigen is unknown.

The TCR was taken from a man in his thirties or forties in good health. The sequenced material came from memory CD8+ T cells sorted from blood. Subset given: CD45RO+ cells pooled with CCR7-negative TemRA cells. V and J are TRBV2 and TRBJ2-1, with TRBD1 as a possible D gene (6 bases). The CDR3 nucleotides read TGTGCCAGCAGGGGGGACACCCAAGGATTGCAGTTCTTC. Amino acid sequence: CASRGDTQGLQFF.